This T cell receptor beta chain was identified in a study of T cell repertoires in cytomegalovirus infection. Per germline, CDR1 SNHLY and CDR2 FYNNEI. This CDR3 comprises 15 residues. Trimming took 7 bases from V and 2 from J, leaving 14 bases between them. About this clonotype: Its specificity is not known.

TCRdb itself ran the reads through MiXCR, one entry per CDR3 protein. The sample lists about 920,000 distinct CDR3 sequences, around a third occurring once. The clonotype comes from a human donor in good health (CMV status not recorded). Some clones in this sample may be carry-over from other donors' samples. J is TRBJ2-2 and V is TRBV2, with D possibly matching TRBD2 (6 bases). Source: cultured CD8+ T cells from PBMCs, taken from culture after CMV antigen stimulation. The CDR3 loop reads CASTRSGVNTGELFF. DNA for the CDR3: TGTGCCAGCACCCGCTCGGGGGTTAACACCGGGGAGCTGTTTTTT.